This T cell receptor (beta chain) was observed in a study of patients and donors after allogeneic stem cell transplantation. TCRdb analysed the RT-PCR reads with MiXCR anew, one entry per CDR3 protein. The sample consists of about 150,000 distinct CDR3 sequences, 30% to 45% of them appearing once. The CDR3 is 16 amino acids. Trimming shortened V by 0 bases and J by 2 bases, and 13 bases separated the two germline ends. CDR1 and CDR2 (germline): SGDLS, YYNGEE. The sequence was collected from a human donor who was either an allogeneic HSCT recipient or a stem cell or donor lymphocyte infusion donor (not recorded which). It is not recorded whose cells these are; they may come from a transplant donor. The V call is TRBV9, the J call TRBJ2-3; perhaps TRBD2 as D (7 bases). Sequencing was done on a sample of blood, either unsorted or a sorted T cell fraction (not recorded which). The CDR3 is CASSVVGGPYTDTQYF. As DNA, the CDR3 is TGTGCCAGCAGCGTAGTCGGGGGGCCTTACACAGATACGCAGTATTTT.